This T cell receptor beta chain was obtained from a study of cytomegalovirus exposure and HLA in healthy donors (dated by TCRdb to about 2017). As for the study more broadly: According to a later analysis, the 120 or so validation repertoires were produced on the same platform as the approximately 610 repertoires of the first cohort. The study was designed to test whether signatures of past pathogen exposure could be identified by cataloging public T cell receptors. In addition to the first cohort of about 650 subjects, a separate validation cohort of approximately 110 different subjects was used. To predict cytomegalovirus infection status, the study brought together high-throughput TCR immunosequencing, statistical association of individual TCRs with disease status, and machine learning. Overall results and qualifications from the work: A later analysis found that TCRs clustered in the first cohort also tended to co-occur in the 120 validation repertoires, with approximately 95% of cluster scores above 0. Most TCR sequences were seen in very few donors, while some public TCRs were found in many individuals. A few of the identified cytomegalovirus-associated TCR beta chains were confirmed in vitro to be specific for cytomegalovirus antigens. The study gave a list of about 170 TCR beta chains associated with cytomegalovirus. A later analysis had no HLA typing for the validation cohort, so co-occurrence there was scored across all 110 or so repertoires. The classifier was reported to diagnose cytomegalovirus status with high specificity and sensitivity in both the original and validation cohorts. The authors suggested that the approach could potentially be extended to other disease states and immunological phenotypes.

The CDR3 has 16 amino acids, counting the end cysteine and phenylalanine. Just CDR3 DNA is preserved here, 48 bases in frame from base 1. As encoded in the germline V gene, CDR1 is MNHNS while CDR2 is SASEGT. V loses 3 bases of germline sequence and J loses 0 bases, and the interval between the two ends is 13 bases. On this clone itself: The target of this receptor is not known. Base qualities were left out, and no much larger clone turns up one base away.

The donors belonged to the validation cohort of about 110 subjects, which was separate from the approximately 610-subject first cohort. Preparation of the library involved the immunoSEQ multiplex PCR assay. The paper's processing steps were these. To diagnose cytomegalovirus status from the catalog of TCR beta chain sequences, a statistical classification framework was built. What TCRdb holds here is the immuneACCESS table cut down to in-frame rearrangements. Part of the clones is not present; checked against another copy, under half of the missing clones reflect an unresolved V gene, and the others are unexplained. Clone size and the V and J calls come from that table; the DNA yielded D and trimming. This sample holds some 330,000 clones; roughly 85% were observed only once. In total, the top ten clones hold around 0.8% of the sample.

Sequencing was performed on PBMCs. This receptor was taken from a woman aged 18-30 years in good health and CMV-seronegative. The chain is made from TRBV6-1 and TRBJ2-3; the D gene is perhaps TRBD1, on 5 matching bases. This receptor carries the CDR3 CASSDLGVSSTDTQYF. The sequenced DNA is TGTGCCAGCAGTGACTTAGGGGTATCGAGCACAGATACGCAGTATTTT.